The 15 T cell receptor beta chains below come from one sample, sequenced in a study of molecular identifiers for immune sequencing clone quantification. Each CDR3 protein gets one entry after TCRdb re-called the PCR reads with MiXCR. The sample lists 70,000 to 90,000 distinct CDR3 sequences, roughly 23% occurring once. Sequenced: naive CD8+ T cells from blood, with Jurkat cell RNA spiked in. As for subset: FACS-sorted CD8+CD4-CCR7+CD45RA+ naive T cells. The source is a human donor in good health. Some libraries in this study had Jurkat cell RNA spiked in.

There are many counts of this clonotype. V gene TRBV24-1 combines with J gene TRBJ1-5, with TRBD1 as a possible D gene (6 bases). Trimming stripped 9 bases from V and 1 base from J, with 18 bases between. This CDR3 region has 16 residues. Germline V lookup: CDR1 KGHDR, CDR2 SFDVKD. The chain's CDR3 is CATPYRDTRSNQPQHF. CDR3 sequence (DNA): TGTGCCACCCCCTACAGGGATACTAGGAGCAATCAGCCCCAGCATTTT.

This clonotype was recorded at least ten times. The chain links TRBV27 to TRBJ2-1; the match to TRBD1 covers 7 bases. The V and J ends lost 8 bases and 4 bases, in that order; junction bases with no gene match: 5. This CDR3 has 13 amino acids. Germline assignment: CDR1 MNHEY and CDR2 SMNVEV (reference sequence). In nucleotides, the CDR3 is TGTGCCAGCCGCACAGGGGATTACAATGAGCAGTTCTTC. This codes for CASRTGDYNEQFF.

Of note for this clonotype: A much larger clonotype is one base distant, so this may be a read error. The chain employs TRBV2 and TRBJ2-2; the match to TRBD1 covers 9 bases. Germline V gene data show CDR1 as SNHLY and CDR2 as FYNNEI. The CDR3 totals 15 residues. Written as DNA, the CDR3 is TGTGCCAGCAAGATGGGACAGGGTTACACCGGGGAGCTGGTTTTT. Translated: CASKMGQGYTGELVF.

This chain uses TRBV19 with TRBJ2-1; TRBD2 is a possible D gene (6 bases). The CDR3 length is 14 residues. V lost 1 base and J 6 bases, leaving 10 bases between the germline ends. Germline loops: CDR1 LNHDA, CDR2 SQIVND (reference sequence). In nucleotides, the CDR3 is TGTGCCAGTAGTATAGTAGGAGGGGCCAATGAGCAGTTCTTC. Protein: CASSIVGGANEQFF.

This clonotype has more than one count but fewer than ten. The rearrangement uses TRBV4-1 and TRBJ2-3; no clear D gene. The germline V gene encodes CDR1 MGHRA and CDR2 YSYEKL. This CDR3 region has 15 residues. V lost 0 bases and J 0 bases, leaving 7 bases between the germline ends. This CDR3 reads CASSQESRSTDTQYF. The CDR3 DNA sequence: TGCGCCAGCAGCCAAGAGTCCAGGAGCACAGATACGCAGTATTTT.

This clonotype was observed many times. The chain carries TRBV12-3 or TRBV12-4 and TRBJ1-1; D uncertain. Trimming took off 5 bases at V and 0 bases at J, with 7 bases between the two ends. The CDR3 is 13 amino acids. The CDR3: CASSPGMNTEAFF. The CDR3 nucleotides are TGTGCCAGCAGTCCCGGCATGAACACTGAAGCTTTCTTT.

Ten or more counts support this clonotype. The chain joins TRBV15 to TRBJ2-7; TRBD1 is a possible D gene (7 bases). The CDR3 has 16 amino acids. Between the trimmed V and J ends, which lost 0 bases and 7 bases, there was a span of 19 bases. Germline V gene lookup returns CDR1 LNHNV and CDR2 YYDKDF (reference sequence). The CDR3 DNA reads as TGTGCCACCAGCAGAGATCTTGGGACAGCTGGGAGGGAGCAGTACTTC. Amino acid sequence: CATSRDLGTAGREQYF. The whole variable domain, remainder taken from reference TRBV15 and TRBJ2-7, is DAMVIQNPRYQVTQFGKPVTLSCSQTLNHNVMYWYQQKSSQAPKLLFHYYDKDFNNEADTPDNFQSRRPNTSFCFLDIRSPGLGDTAMYLCATSRDLGTAGREQYFGPGTRLTVT.

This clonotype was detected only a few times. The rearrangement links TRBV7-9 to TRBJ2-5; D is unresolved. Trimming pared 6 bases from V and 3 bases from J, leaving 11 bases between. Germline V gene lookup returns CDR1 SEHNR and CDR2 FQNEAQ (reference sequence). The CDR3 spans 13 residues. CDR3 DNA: TGTGCCAGCAGAGTTGAATTTAAAGAGACCCAGTACTTC. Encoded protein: CASRVEFKETQYF.

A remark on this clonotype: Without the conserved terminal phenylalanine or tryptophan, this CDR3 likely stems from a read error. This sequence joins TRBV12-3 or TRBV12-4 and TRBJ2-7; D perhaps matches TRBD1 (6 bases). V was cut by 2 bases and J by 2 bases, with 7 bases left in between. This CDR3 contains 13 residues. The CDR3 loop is CASSLKGAYEQYS. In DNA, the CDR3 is TGTGCCAGCAGTTTAAAGGGGGCCTACGAGCAGTACTCC.

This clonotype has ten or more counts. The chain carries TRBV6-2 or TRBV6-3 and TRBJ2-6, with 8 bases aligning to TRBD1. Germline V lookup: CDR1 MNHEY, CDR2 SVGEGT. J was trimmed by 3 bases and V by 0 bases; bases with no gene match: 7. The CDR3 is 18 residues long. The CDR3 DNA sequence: TGTGCCAGCAGTTACTCTGGGACAGGCCGCTTTGGGGCCAACGTCCTGACTTTC. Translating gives CASSYSGTGRFGANVLTF.

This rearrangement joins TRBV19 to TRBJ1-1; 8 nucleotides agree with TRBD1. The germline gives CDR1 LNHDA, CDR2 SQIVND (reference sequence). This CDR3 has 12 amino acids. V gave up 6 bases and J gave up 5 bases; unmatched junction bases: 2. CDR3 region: CASRTGATEAFF. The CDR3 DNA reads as TGTGCCAGTAGGACAGGGGCGACTGAAGCTTTCTTT.

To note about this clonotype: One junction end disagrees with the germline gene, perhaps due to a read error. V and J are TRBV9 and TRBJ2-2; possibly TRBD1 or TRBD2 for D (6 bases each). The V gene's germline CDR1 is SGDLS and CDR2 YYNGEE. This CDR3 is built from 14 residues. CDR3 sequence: CASSGTVNTGGLFF. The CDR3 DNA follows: TGTGCCAGCAGCGGGACAGTTAACACCGGGGGGCTGTTTTTT.

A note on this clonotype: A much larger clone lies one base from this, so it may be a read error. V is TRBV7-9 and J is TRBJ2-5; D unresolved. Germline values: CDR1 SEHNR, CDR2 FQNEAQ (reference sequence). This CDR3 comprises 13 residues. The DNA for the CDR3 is TGTGCCAGCAGCCCCCCCGAATCAGAGACCCAGCACTTC. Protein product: CASSPPESETQHF.

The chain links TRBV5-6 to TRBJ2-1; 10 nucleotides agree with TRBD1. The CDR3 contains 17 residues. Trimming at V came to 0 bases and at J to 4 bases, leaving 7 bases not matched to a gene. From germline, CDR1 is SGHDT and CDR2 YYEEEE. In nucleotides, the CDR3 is TGTGCCAGCAGCTTGGCCGGGGGACAGGGGACATACAATGAGCAGTTCTTC. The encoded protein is CASSLAGGQGTYNEQFF.

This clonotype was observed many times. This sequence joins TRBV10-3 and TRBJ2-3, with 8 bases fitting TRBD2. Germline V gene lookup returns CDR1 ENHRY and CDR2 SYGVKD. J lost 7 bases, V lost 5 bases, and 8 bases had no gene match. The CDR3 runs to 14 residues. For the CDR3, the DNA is TGTGCCATCAGTAAGCCGGGGGGGCTGAATACGCAGTATTTT. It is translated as CAISKPGGLNTQYF.